This T cell receptor (beta chain) was identified in a study of T cell repertoires in cytomegalovirus infection. This clonotype was recorded many times. Its antigen remains unidentified. TCRdb redid the calling of the reads with MiXCR, one entry per CDR3 protein. The table lists 300,000 to 400,000 distinct CDR3 sequences, over 7.5% of them singletons. Points from the study as a whole: Ex vivo responses were dominated by HLA-C-restricted CMV-specific TCR beta clonotypes.

Sequencing was performed on PBMCs. This sequence originates from a human donor in good health (CMV status not recorded). Some clones in this sample may be carry-over from other donors' samples.

The CDR3 DNA sequence: TGTGCCAGCAGTCCCAGCGGGAGAGGGGGCAATGAGCAGTTCTTC. Amino acid sequence: CASSPSGRGGNEQFF. This chain joins TRBV7-3 and TRBJ2-1; 8 nucleotides align to TRBD2. This CDR3 comprises 15 residues. Per the germline V gene, CDR1 is SGHTA and CDR2 is FQGTGA. Trimming at V came to 6 bases and at J to 6 bases, leaving 10 bases not matched to a gene.